This TCR beta chain emerged from a study of PD-1 blockade in classical Hodgkin lymphoma. The CDR3 is 13 amino acids. Germline V gene sequence: CDR1 ENHRY, CDR2 SYGVKD. V was trimmed by 10 bases and J by 3 bases, leaving 16 bases between them. This clone was seen only a few times. Patients all relapsed after autologous stem cell transplantation, and there was variation in brentuximab vedotin exposure. Libraries were prepared by immunoSEQ multiplex PCR; TCRdb keeps only in-frame clonotypes and omits some of them. This sample has 90,000 to 120,000 clones, with about 89% found just once. This sample comprised peripheral blood mononuclear cells (PBMCs), obtained before the second cycle of nivolumab. This clonotype was obtained from a human donor with classical Hodgkin lymphoma. The V gene is TRBV10-3, the J gene TRBJ2-7; D possibly uses TRBD1 or TRBD2 (5 bases each). This CDR3 is CATSTAELYEQYF. CDR3 DNA sequence: TGTGCCACCTCGACAGCGGAACTCTACGAGCAGTACTTC.